What follows is one T cell receptor (beta chain) and its context. The record originates from a study of blood T cell repertoires in COVID-19. Study summary: The United States, Italy and Spain provided the acute and convalescent COVID-19 samples. Sample material is recorded as cDNA or gDNA derived from T cells, B-cell-depleted T cells, or PBMCs.

The CDR3 runs to 16 residues. Germline CDR1 LNHDA, CDR2 SQIVND (reference sequence). V was pared by 5 bases and J by 3 bases, with 7 bases of the junction left unmatched. Per the study methods: For nucleated cells, counts were estimated from reference gene primer amplification. Assay used: immunoSEQ multiplex PCR; TCRdb lists only in-frame clones, some missing. That table gives V, J and clone size, and the DNA gave D and trimming. This table holds approximately 40,000 clones, about 88% found once. The chain has TRBV19 and TRBJ2-3, with TRBD1 matching 11 bases. The specimen sequenced was peripheral blood. This TCR came from a man in his fifties in a cohort sampled during active COVID-19. CDR3 region: CASSLTGTGGTDTQYF. The DNA for the CDR3 is TGTGCCAGTAGTCTAACCGGGACAGGGGGTACAGATACGCAGTATTTT.